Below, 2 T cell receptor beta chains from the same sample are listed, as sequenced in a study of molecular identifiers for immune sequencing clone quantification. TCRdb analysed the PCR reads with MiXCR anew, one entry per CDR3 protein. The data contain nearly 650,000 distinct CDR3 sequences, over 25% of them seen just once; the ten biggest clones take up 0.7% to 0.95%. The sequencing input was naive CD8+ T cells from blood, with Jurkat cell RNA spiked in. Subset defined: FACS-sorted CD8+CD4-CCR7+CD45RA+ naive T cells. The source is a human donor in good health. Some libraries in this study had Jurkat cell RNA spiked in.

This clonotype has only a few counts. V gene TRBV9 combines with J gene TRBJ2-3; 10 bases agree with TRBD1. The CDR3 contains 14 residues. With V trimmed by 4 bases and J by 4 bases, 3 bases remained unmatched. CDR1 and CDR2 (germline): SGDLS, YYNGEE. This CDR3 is CASSTGTGADTQYF. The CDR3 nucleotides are TGTGCCAGCAGCACGGGGACAGGGGCAGATACGCAGTATTTT.

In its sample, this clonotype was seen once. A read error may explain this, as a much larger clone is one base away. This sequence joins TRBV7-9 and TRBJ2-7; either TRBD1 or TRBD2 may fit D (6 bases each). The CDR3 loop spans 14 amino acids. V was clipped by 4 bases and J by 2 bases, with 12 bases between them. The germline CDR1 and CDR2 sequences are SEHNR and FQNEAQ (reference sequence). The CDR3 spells CASSSGGKPYEQYF. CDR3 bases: TGTGCCAGCAGCTCCGGGGGCAAGCCCTACGAGCAGTACTTC.